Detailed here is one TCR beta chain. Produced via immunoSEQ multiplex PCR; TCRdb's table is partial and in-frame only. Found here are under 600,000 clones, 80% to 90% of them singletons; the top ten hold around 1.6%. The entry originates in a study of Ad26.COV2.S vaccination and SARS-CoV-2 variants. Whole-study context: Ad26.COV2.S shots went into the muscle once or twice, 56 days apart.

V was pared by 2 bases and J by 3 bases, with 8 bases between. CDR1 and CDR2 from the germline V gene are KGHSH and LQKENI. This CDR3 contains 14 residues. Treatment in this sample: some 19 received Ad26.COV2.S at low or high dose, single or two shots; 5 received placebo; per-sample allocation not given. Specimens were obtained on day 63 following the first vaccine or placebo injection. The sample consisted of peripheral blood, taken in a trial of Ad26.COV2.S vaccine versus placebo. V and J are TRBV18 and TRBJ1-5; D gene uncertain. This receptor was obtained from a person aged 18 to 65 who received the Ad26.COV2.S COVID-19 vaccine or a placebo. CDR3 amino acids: CASSPVQSNQPQHF. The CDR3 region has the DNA TGTGCCAGCTCACCAGTCCAGTCCAATCAGCCCCAGCATTTT.